The source of this TCR beta chain is a study of neurological immune-mediated disorders (dated by TCRdb to between 2018 and 2020). For the study in its entirety: Using UMI-based sequencing, the study compared peripheral blood TCR-beta repertoires from patients with HTLV-I-associated myelopathy (HAM/TSP), patients with multiple sclerosis, and healthy controls. The cohort was made up of about 68 subjects, consisting of roughly 15 HAM/TSP patients, 35 or so multiple sclerosis patients and roughly 20 healthy controls. Longitudinal samples, technical triplicates and paired sorted CD4+ and CD8+ T-cell subsets, alongside PBMC samples, were included among the 106 TCR-beta libraries. Longitudinal HAM/TSP and healthy donors were sampled at 3 time-points each (about 3-45 month intervals).

According to the study, the label for this sample's time point signals: longitudinal time-point 3. Libraries from unsorted PBMCs were made from 2 million PBMCs kept in RNAlater at -80 degrees C until RNA extraction. Peripheral blood underwent Ficoll-Hypaque density gradient centrifugation to isolate PBMCs, which were then cryopreserved in liquid nitrogen. This clonotype was recorded many times. Its cognate antigen has yet to be identified. No clone much larger than this one lies a single base away; base qualities are absent. Deletion took 5 bases off V and 4 bases off J, with a span of 9 bases between the germline ends. CDR1 is given as LNHNV and CDR2 as YYDKDF, both from the germline V gene (reference sequence). The cysteine opens and the phenylalanine closes a CDR3 of 13 amino acids. The sequence is cut down to CDR3 DNA, 39 bases in frame from base 1. cDNA was synthesized by template-switch 5'RACE using a primer carrying a 10-nucleotide random unique molecular identifier by which each TCR transcript was tagged. Every sequencing run yielded over 200 million TCR-beta sequences covering 15-18 subjects. The RNeasy kit was used to extract total RNA. The KAPA Real-time Library Amplification kit was used to amplify TCR-beta VDJ regions with primers for the TCR constant region and the 5'RACE anchor. A first PCR added sample indexes and Illumina adaptors, and a second PCR then raised library yield. After Ampure bead purification, the TCR product of roughly 650 bp was size-selected on a 2% E-gel SizeSelection system. Library quality was checked on a Bioanalyzer, concentration was measured with Qubit, and libraries were quantified with the Kapa Library Quantification kit before pooling. Paired-end 2 x 150 bp sequencing of the libraries was performed on an Illumina HiSeq 2500. To increase sequence diversity, about 23-32% phiX was spiked into each library pool. The original pipeline was this. Quality-filtered reads were processed with the UMI-based MiGEC pipeline, which removed over 90% of raw TCR sequences during error correction. VDJ genes were aligned to IMGT germline references, and each clonotype was defined by a unique CDR3 amino acid sequence together with V-J genes. Clonal expansion, Shannon diversity, and CDR3 relatedness (CalcPairwiseDistances, ClusterSamples) were evaluated with VDJtools, and phylogenetic trees were built with CLCbio workbench. Expanded clones were defined as having at least 8 unique UMIs, based on coefficient-of-variation modelling across technical triplicates. TCRdb reanalyzed the raw reads on its own, using fastp at Q25 for trimming and MiXCR for clone calling, and kept in-frame beta chains. All rows with the same CDR3 protein become a single entry with the most common DNA and genes. The V and J calls follow TCRdb's processing rather than the paper's. Present in this sample are more than 95,000 distinct CDR3 sequences, 10% to 11% of which were seen just once. Approximately 3.3% of the sample belongs to the ten largest clones.

What the work shows at the level of the full study, not this receptor alone: The highest TCR clonal expansion was observed in HAM/TSP patients, whereas the lowest was observed in MS patients, even when compared with healthy controls. Expanded clones from different subjects shared no identical CDR3 amino acid sequences, which suggests that TCR-beta repertoires were private in all groups.

Sample: PBMCs. This clonotype was sampled from a female donor with HTLV-1-associated myelopathy (HAM/TSP). The V and J genes are TRBV15 and TRBJ2-1; tentative D gene TRBD1, with 6 bases matching. The CDR3 protein sequence reads: CATSGQGYNEQFF. The DNA reads as follows: TGTGCCACCAGCGGGCAGGGGTACAATGAGCAGTTCTTC.